A selection of T cell receptor beta chains follows, all from one sample in a study of cytomegalovirus exposure and HLA in healthy donors. Data came from immunoSEQ multiplex PCR; TCRdb stores just in-frame clones and leaves some out. Here the sample spans about 150,000 clones, about 70% being singletons. Source material: PBMCs. The receptors come from a male donor in good health and CMV-seronegative. The CDR3 runs from the conserved cysteine through the conserved F or W. The D gene is left open where the match is weak. Expanded clones get a size class; other rows say once, few or many, or leave the size out.

TRBV19	TRBJ2-5	.	.	11	CASLGAETQYF	TGTGCCAGTCTAGGAGCAGAGACCCAGTACTTC
TRBV6-5	TRBJ1-3	.	TRBD1	15	CASRVGTASGNTIYF	TGTGCCAGCAGAGTAGGGACAGCCTCTGGAAACACCATATATTTT
TRBV28	TRBJ2-2	.	.	16	CASSLLGSRNTGELFF	TGTGCCAGCAGTTTATTAGGGAGCAGGAACACCGGGGAGCTGTTTTTT
TRBV6-5	TRBJ2-6	.	.	13	CASSKAGANVLTF	TGTGCCAGCAGTAAAGCCGGGGCCAACGTCCTGACTTTC
TRBV6-4	TRBJ1-6	.	.	16	CASSQFPGRKNSPLHF	TGTGCCAGCAGTCAGTTCCCGGGGAGGAAAAATTCACCCCTCCACTTT
TRBV7-2	TRBJ2-1	.	.	14	CASRLTGTYNEQFF	TGTGCCAGCAGACTAACAGGGACCTACAATGAGCAGTTCTTC
TRBV29-1	TRBJ1-2	.	.	14	CSVVWQGKNYGYTF	TGCAGCGTTGTGTGGCAGGGGAAGAACTATGGCTACACCTTC
TRBV7-3	TRBJ2-2	.	TRBD1	17	CASSLLGGQGRAGELFF	TGTGCCAGCAGCTTGCTGGGAGGACAGGGGAGGGCCGGGGAGCTGTTTTTT
TRBV28	TRBJ1-2	.	.	16	CASSPLAVGIIYGYTF	TGTGCCAGCAGCCCTCTCGCGGTCGGAATAATTTATGGCTACACCTTC
TRBV19	TRBJ2-2	.	TRBD1	15	CASSRRDRDTGELFF	TGTGCCAGTAGTCGCAGGGACAGAGACACCGGGGAGCTGTTTTTT
TRBV29-1	TRBJ1-3	.	.	12	CSGAGLGNTIYF	TGCAGCGGTGCAGGGCTTGGAAACACCATATATTTT
TRBV6-4	TRBJ1-4	once	TRBD1	13	CASRRGLNEKLFF	TGTGCCAGCAGGAGGGGGCTAAATGAAAAACTGTTTTTT
TRBV5-3	TRBJ1-5	.	.	14	CARSLAGGNQPQHF	TGTGCCAGAAGCTTGGCAGGTGGCAATCAGCCCCAGCATTTT
TRBV11-3	TRBJ2-7	.	TRBD1	15	CASSAGTGNSYEQYF	TGTGCCAGCAGCGCAGGGACAGGGAACTCCTACGAGCAGTACTTC
TRBV5-1	TRBJ2-5	.	.	13	CASSSQGGETQYF	TGCGCCAGCAGCTCACAGGGTGGGGAGACCCAGTACTTC
TRBV5-1	TRBJ1-5	.	.	15	CASRRTGDSNQPQHF	TGCGCCAGCAGAAGAACCGGGGATAGCAATCAGCCCCAGCATTTT
TRBV5-1	TRBJ2-3	.	.	16	CASSLYGTTSTDTQYF	TGCGCCAGCAGCTTATACGGGACAACTAGCACAGATACGCAGTATTTT
TRBV7-9	TRBJ2-1	.	.	15	CASTGGTFSYNEQFF	TGTGCCAGCACGGGCGGGACGTTTTCCTACAATGAGCAGTTCTTC
TRBV7-3	TRBJ2-2	.	.	20	CASSLKGRGLGGTNTGELFF	TGTGCCAGCAGCTTAAAGGGTCGGGGCCTGGGAGGTACGAACACCGGGGAGCTGTTTTTT
TRBV7-2	TRBJ1-1	.	TRBD1	14	CASSPDRGNTEAFF	TGTGCCAGCAGCCCAGACAGGGGTAACACTGAAGCTTTCTTT
TRBV2	TRBJ2-6	few	TRBD1	17	CASTSRDRNSGANVLTF	TGTGCCAGCACCTCCCGGGACAGAAACTCTGGGGCCAACGTCCTGACTTTC
TRBV4-3	TRBJ2-1	.	TRBD2	16	CASSQDQTSGIVEQFF	TGCGCCAGCAGCCAAGATCAGACTAGCGGGATAGTTGAGCAGTTCTTC
TRBV19	TRBJ1-5	.	.	19	CASSIDEGSTGLGNQPQHF	TGTGCCAGTAGTATAGATGAGGGGTCCACAGGGCTCGGGAATCAGCCCCAGCATTTT
TRBV2	TRBJ1-1	.	TRBD1	14	CASSPQGGGTEAFF	TGTGCCAGCAGTCCACAGGGGGGGGGCACTGAAGCTTTCTTT
TRBV9	TRBJ2-2	few	.	17	CASSVVGQIPNTGELFF	TGTGCCAGCAGCGTAGTAGGACAGATACCGAACACCGGGGAGCTGTTTTTT
TRBV6-5	TRBJ2-7	.	.	16	CASSFSGDTYSYEQYF	TGTGCCAGCAGTTTCTCAGGGGACACTTACTCCTACGAGCAGTACTTC
TRBV28	TRBJ2-3	.	.	17	CASIPGDFRTSTDTQYF	TGTGCCAGCATCCCGGGGGACTTCCGGACTAGCACAGATACGCAGTATTTT